A single sample is the source of the 23 T cell receptor beta chains below, sequenced in a study of blood T cell repertoires in COVID-19. Sequenced by immunoSEQ multiplex PCR; TCRdb stores in-frame clones only, minus some. Of over 350,000 clones in the sample, roughly 91% are singletons; the top ten hold roughly 1.2%. What was sequenced was PBMCs or T cells enriched from blood (not recorded which). The receptors here all came from a woman younger than 35 who had recovered from COVID-19.

This chain links TRBV18 with TRBJ1-1, with D unclear. CDR3 size: 13 residues. V was cut by 2 bases and J by 6 bases, with 10 bases left in between. CDR1 and CDR2 (germline): KGHSH, LQKENI. In DNA form, the CDR3 reads TGTGCCAGCTCACCAGACCTCCGGGCTGAAGCTTTCTTT. This gives the protein CASSPDLRAEAFF.

The V and J genes are TRBV27 and TRBJ1-5; TRBD1 aligns across 7 bases. V shed 2 bases, J shed 0 bases, and the junction held 1 base outside the gene matches. Looked up from germline, CDR1 is MNHEY and CDR2 is SMNVEV (reference sequence). This CDR3 comprises 15 residues. CDR3 protein: CASSLDRVSNQPQHF. DNA for the CDR3: TGTGCCAGCAGTTTAGACAGGGTTAGCAATCAGCCCCAGCATTTT.

The rearrangement links TRBV19 to TRBJ2-7; no definite D call. Trimming stripped 3 bases from V and 5 bases from J, with 23 bases between. This CDR3 is 17 amino acids long. Germline V CDR1 and CDR2: LNHDA, SQIVND (reference sequence). CDR3 coding DNA: TGTGCCAGTAGTATCCTGGGCAGCCCATTGATCAACCACGAGCAGTACTTC. The encoded protein is CASSILGSPLINHEQYF.

This chain uses TRBV19 with TRBJ1-2, with 7 bases lining up with TRBD1. The germline V gene has CDR1 LNHDA and CDR2 SQIVND (reference sequence). The CDR3 is made up of 13 amino acids. V lost 4 bases to trimming and J lost 4 bases; unmatched junction nucleotides: 3. The CDR3, as DNA: TGTGCCAGTAGTAGGGACAGAACCTATGGCTACACCTTC. Amino acids: CASSRDRTYGYTF.

The J gene is TRBJ1-1, the V gene TRBV7-2; D may be TRBD1 (5 bases). This CDR3 is built from 14 residues. The V end lost 5 bases, the J end lost 5 bases, and 15 bases lay between the germline ends. The germline CDR1 and CDR2 sequences are SGHTA and FQGNSA. The CDR3 DNA sequence: TGTGCCAGCAGCCCGGGGGGGTTAGTGACTGAAGCTTTCTTT. Amino acid sequence: CASSPGGLVTEAFF.

J is TRBJ1-4 and V is TRBV10-3; D gene uncertain. Germline values: CDR1 ENHRY, CDR2 SYGVKD. V gave up 6 bases and J gave up 8 bases, with 13 bases separating them. The CDR3 totals 13 residues. DNA of the CDR3: TGTGCCATCAGGACACCTACAAACGAAAAACTGTTTTTT. It translates to CAIRTPTNEKLFF.

Only a few counts were recorded for this clone. J is TRBJ1-6 and V is TRBV28, with a possible D match to TRBD1 (6 bases). Germline V lookup: CDR1 MDHEN, CDR2 SYDVKM. Deletions cut 6 bases from V and 7 bases from J, with 10 bases between. The CDR3 runs to 13 residues. This chain's CDR3 is CASRPTGNSPLHF. The CDR3 coding sequence is TGTGCCAGCAGGCCGACAGGAAATTCACCCCTCCACTTT.

This clone was seen a single time. The chain uses TRBV9 and TRBJ2-3; 9 nucleotides align to TRBD2. Trimming took 3 bases from V and 4 from J; bases not matched to a gene: 9. The germline V gene has CDR1 SGDLS and CDR2 YYNGEE. The CDR3 is 16 residues long. The chain's CDR3 is CASSASGGGEPDTQYF. The DNA of the CDR3 is TGTGCCAGCAGCGCCTCCGGCGGGGGGGAACCAGATACGCAGTATTTT.

The V gene is TRBV7-6, the J gene TRBJ2-7, with D possibly matching TRBD2 (6 bases). The V end was cut by 4 bases, the J end by 1 base, with 11 bases between. Germline V gene data show CDR1 as SGHVS and CDR2 as FNYEAQ. The CDR3 sequence is 14 residues long. The CDR3 spells CASSSGGVSYEQYF. CDR3 bases: TGTGCCAGCAGCTCCGGGGGTGTGTCCTACGAGCAGTACTTC.

Only one count was recorded for this clone. The chain combines TRBV21-1 with TRBJ1-1. TRBV21-1 is a pseudogene locus. This CDR3 spans 16 amino acids. The CDR3 spells CASSKGGGKRNTEAFF. For the CDR3, the DNA is TGTGCCAGCAGCAAAGGGGGAGGGAAACGGAACACTGAAGCTTTCTTT.

The rearrangement joins TRBV4-1 to TRBJ2-3; TRBD2 matches 11 bases. Losses at the gene ends were 5 bases for V and 3 bases for J; bases not matched to a gene: 7. Germline V gene sequence: CDR1 MGHRA, CDR2 YSYEKL. The CDR3 spans 16 residues. The CDR3 sequence is CASSSLSGGATDTQYF. CDR3 DNA sequence: TGCGCCAGCAGCTCCCTTAGCGGGGGGGCTACAGATACGCAGTATTTT.

The V call is TRBV19, the J call TRBJ1-5; a weak D match, TRBD1 (6 bases). V was cut by 4 bases and J by 3 bases, with 10 bases left in between. Germline V gene sequence: CDR1 LNHDA, CDR2 SQIVND (reference sequence). The CDR3 length is 14 residues. The CDR3 DNA reads as TGTGCCAGTAGTAAGGACAGCTACAATCAGCCCCAGCATTTT. Translated, it gives CASSKDSYNQPQHF.

The chain combines TRBV3-1 (or the pseudogene TRBV3-2) with TRBJ1-5; possibly TRBD1 for D (6 bases). V gave up 5 bases and J gave up 5 bases, with 13 bases separating them. CDR1 and CDR2 (germline): LGHDT, YNNKEL (reference sequence). The CDR3 runs to 14 residues. The CDR3 region has the DNA TGTGCCAGCAGCAAACAGGGTTGGGATCAGCCCCAGCATTTT. This gives the protein CASSKQGWDQPQHF.

The chain carries TRBV3-1 (or the pseudogene TRBV3-2) and TRBJ2-7; D gene unclear. This CDR3 region has 11 residues. Germline CDR1 is LGHDT and CDR2 is YNNKEL (reference sequence). V was shortened by 4 bases and J by 2 bases, with 3 bases between the two germline ends. The CDR3 DNA sequence: TGTGCCAGCAGCCGTACCTACGAGCAGTACTTC. Protein product: CASSRTYEQYF.

V is TRBV4-3 and J is TRBJ1-3, with D maybe TRBD1 (5 bases). The CDR3 is 17 residues long. CDR1 is LGHNA and CDR2 is YSLEER in the germline V gene. Trimming left V 0 bases short and J 2 bases short, with 14 bases between. This chain's CDR3 is CASSQDRGLQAGNTIYF. The CDR3 region has the DNA TGCGCCAGCAGCCAAGACCGGGGACTTCAAGCTGGAAACACCATATATTTT.

This chain links TRBV30 with TRBJ2-3, with TRBD2 matching 7 bases. Per the germline V gene, CDR1 is GTSNPN and CDR2 is SVGIG (reference sequence). The CDR3 consists of 13 residues. This CDR3 reads CARGGPPTDTQYF. The CDR3 nucleotides read TGTGCTCGGGGAGGGCCCCCCACAGATACGCAGTATTTT.

The chain is built from TRBV4-2 and TRBJ1-1; TRBD1 matches 7 bases. The CDR3 runs 15 residues. The V gene end was trimmed by 2 bases and the J gene end by 5 bases; junction bases not matched to a gene: 8. Germline CDR1 LGHNA, CDR2 YNFKEQ. In nucleotides, the CDR3 is TGTGCCAGCAGCCAACTCCTCAGGGGGATGACTGAAGCTTTCTTT. Its translation: CASSQLLRGMTEAFF.

This chain joins TRBV19 and TRBJ2-7, with TRBD1 matching 8 bases. Germline CDR1 is LNHDA and CDR2 is SQIVND (reference sequence). There are 16 residues in the CDR3. V shed 3 bases and J 3 bases; nucleotides not matched to a gene: 10. The CDR3 sequence is CASSIFSGQGFYEQYF. CDR3 nucleotide sequence: TGTGCCAGTAGTATTTTTTCTGGACAGGGTTTCTACGAGCAGTACTTC.

The chain recombines TRBV25-1 with TRBJ2-3; 7 nucleotides agree with TRBD2. The germline CDR1 and CDR2 sequences are MGHDK and SYGVNS. The CDR3 runs 15 residues. The V segment lost 7 bases and the J segment 1 base; nucleotides outside the gene matches: 8. The CDR3 loop reads CASTLLSGGTDTQYF. The CDR3 DNA sequence: TGTGCCAGCACCCTACTCAGCGGGGGCACAGATACGCAGTATTTT.

The chain employs TRBV5-1 and TRBJ2-1, with 8 bases identical to TRBD2. Germline lookup yields CDR1 SGHRS and CDR2 YFSETQ. V lost 4 bases, J lost 7 bases, and 4 bases stayed unmatched. The CDR3 runs 13 residues. The DNA of the CDR3 is TGCGCCAGCAGCACCGGGACTAGTAATGAGCAGTTCTTC. Residues: CASSTGTSNEQFF. The complete variable domain, with remaining parts taken from reference TRBV5-1 and TRBJ2-1, reads KAGVTQTPRYLIKTRGQQVTLSCSPISGHRSVSWYQQTPGQGLQFLFEYFSETQRNKGNFPGRFSGRQFSNSRSEMNVSTLELGDSALYLCASSTGTSNEQFFGPGTRLTVL.

J is TRBJ1-2 and V is TRBV30, with a tentative D call TRBD1 (6 bases). Trimming pared 3 bases from V and 0 bases from J, leaving 11 bases between. The CDR3 spans 14 residues. In germline, CDR1 is GTSNPN, CDR2 SVGIG (reference sequence). The CDR3 spells CAWRKDSSNYGYTF. The CDR3 coding sequence is TGTGCCTGGAGGAAGGACAGCTCTAACTATGGCTACACCTTC. Supplemented by reference TRBV30 and TRBJ1-2, the full variable domain reads SQTIHQWPATLVQPVGSPLSLECTVEGTSNPNLYWYRQAAGRGLQLLFYSVGIGQISSEVPQNLSASRPQDRQFILSSKKLLLSDSGFYLCAWRKDSSNYGYTFGSGTRLTVV.

This chain joins TRBV9 and TRBJ2-3, with D possibly being TRBD2 (6 bases). Germline V gives CDR1 SGDLS, CDR2 YYNGEE. This CDR3 has 15 amino acids. V was shortened by 3 bases and J by 11 bases, with 22 bases between the two germline ends. CDR3 region: CASSAQRGYPSQQYF. The CDR3 DNA reads as TGTGCCAGCAGCGCTCAACGGGGGTATCCCAGTCAGCAGTATTTT.

This sequence joins TRBV7-6 and TRBJ1-3; possible D gene TRBD1, 6 bases. CDR3 length: 15 residues. Germline V gene lookup returns CDR1 SGHVS and CDR2 FNYEAQ. The V end lost 4 bases, the J end lost 4 bases, and 14 bases lay between the germline ends. CDR3 protein: CASSSGGGPGNTIYF. The CDR3 nucleotides read TGTGCCAGCAGCTCTGGTGGGGGCCCCGGAAACACCATATATTTT.